Below, one TCR beta chain is given with its context. Antigen specificity is unknown. This cohort consisted of healthy bone marrow donors. Nominally healthy donors were sampled, though unrecorded immune exposures were likely. The record originates from a study of cytomegalovirus exposure and HLA in healthy donors. General study points: Rare TCR sequences predominated, though certain public TCRs were found in many donors.

Primers for the PCR totalled 60 Vbeta and 13 Jbeta. Clones were read by immunoSEQ multiplex PCR, and TCRdb kept only the in-frame ones, dropping some. In the table there are 85,000 to 100,000 clones, around 86% of which are singletons. V lost 1 base to trimming and J lost 4 bases; unmatched junction nucleotides: 14. Germline V lookup: CDR1 SGHRS, CDR2 YFSETQ. The CDR3 length is 18 residues. This clonotype was sampled from a man aged 25-45 years in good health and CMV-seropositive. Sequenced: PBMCs. The V and J genes are TRBV5-1 and TRBJ2-5, with 9 bases matching TRBD2. CDR3 nucleotide sequence: TGCGCCAGCAGCTTGAACCGGGACTCGAGGCGGGAGGGAGAGACCCAGTACTTC. Its translation is CASSLNRDSRREGETQYF.